This T cell receptor beta chain was sequenced in a study of identical twins. This clonotype has more than one count but fewer than ten. Its antigen remains unidentified. Study conclusions and caveats: Those out-of-frame alpha sequences shared by twins showed an excess of low generation probability. There were fewer insertions in abundant cord blood beta clonotypes, but memory repertoires showed no such pattern.

CDR3 length: 20 amino acids. Germline V CDR1 and CDR2: SGHNT, YYREEE (reference sequence). The J segment lost 2 bases and the V segment lost 0 bases, leaving 15 bases of the junction unmatched. A universal primer site was created by template switching, with the cDNA bearing unique molecular identifiers. A single record per CDR3 protein comes from TCRdb applying MiXCR to the 5' RACE reads. The sample has 700,000 or so distinct CDR3 sequences, 8.6% seen once; the top ten hold about 0.98%. Separately, the same data were catalogued under a study of yellow fever vaccine responses in identical twins.

The chain has TRBV5-4 and TRBJ2-7; 12 bases match TRBD2. The specimen was PBMCs. This TCR came from a woman aged 18-29 years in good health. The CDR3 DNA is TGTGCCAGCAGCTTGGCCGGTAGGACTAGCGGGACCGCCAACACCTACGAGCAGTACTTC. This sequence encodes CASSLAGRTSGTANTYEQYF.